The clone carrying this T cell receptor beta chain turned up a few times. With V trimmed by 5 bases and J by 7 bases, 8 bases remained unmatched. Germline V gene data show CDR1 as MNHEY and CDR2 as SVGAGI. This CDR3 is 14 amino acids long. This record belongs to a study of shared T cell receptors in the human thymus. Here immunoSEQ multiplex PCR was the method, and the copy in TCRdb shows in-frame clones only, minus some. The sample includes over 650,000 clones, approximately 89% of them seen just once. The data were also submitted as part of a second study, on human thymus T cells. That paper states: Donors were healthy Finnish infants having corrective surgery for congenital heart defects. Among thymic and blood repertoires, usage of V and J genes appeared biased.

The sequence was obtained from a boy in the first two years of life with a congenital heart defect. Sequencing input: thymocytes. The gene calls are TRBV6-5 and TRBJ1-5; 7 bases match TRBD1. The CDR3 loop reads CASSPLTGVQPQHF. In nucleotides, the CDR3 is TGTGCCAGCAGTCCTCTTACAGGGGTCCAGCCCCAGCATTTT.